A single sample gave rise to the 8 T cell receptor beta chains below, sequenced in a study of human T cells and chemical hapten exposure. Treatment in this sample: therapeutic diphenylcyclopropenone sensitization with weekly scalp DPC. The study's library attached unique molecular identifiers to single cDNA molecules. One entry per CDR3 protein results from TCRdb running MiXCR on the reads. The sample holds thousands of distinct CDR3 sequences, approximately 60% seen once. The sequencing here drew on whole blood, taken before DPC sensitization or 2, 6, or about 24 weeks after (not recorded which). These receptors were collected from an adult with alopecia areata. Some clones in this sample may be carry-over from other donors' samples. This table probably holds off-target reads from a library built for another chain.

The J gene is TRBJ2-1, the V gene TRBV9, with D tentatively TRBD2 (6 bases). The germline gives CDR1 SGDLS, CDR2 YYNGEE. The CDR3 spans 13 residues. Trimming pared 0 bases from V and 6 bases from J, leaving 7 bases between. The CDR3 nucleotides read TGTGCCAGCAGCGTAGGACTAGTCAATGAGCAGTTCTTC. It codes for CASSVGLVNEQFF.

The CDR3 sequence: CASSLESRGPEQYF. The CDR3 coding sequence is TGTGCCAGCAGCTTGGAATCCAGGGGGCCCGAGCAGTACTTC. V is TRBV5-4 and J is TRBJ2-7; 8 bases are a match to TRBD1. CDR1 SGHNT and CDR2 YYREEE come from the germline V gene (reference sequence). V shed 0 bases and J 6 bases; nucleotides not matched to a gene: 5. This CDR3 is 14 amino acids long.

The chain recombines TRBV29-1 with TRBJ2-3; D remains unclear. This CDR3 spans 10 amino acids. CDR1 SQVTM and CDR2 ANQGSEA come from the germline V gene. With 5 bases removed from V and 4 bases from J, the gap between germline ends came to 4 bases. The CDR3, as DNA: TGCAGCGTTCAACCAGATACGCAGTATTTT. This encodes CSVQPDTQYF.

This clonotype turned up a few times. This chain links TRBV28 with TRBJ2-3, with D perhaps matching TRBD1 (6 bases). Germline CDR1 MDHEN, CDR2 SYDVKM. Trimming pared 7 bases from V and 2 bases from J, leaving 19 bases between. CDR3 size: 16 residues. As DNA, the CDR3 is TGTGCCAGCACGCCGTTCTCGCGGACAGTCACAGATACGCAGTATTTT. Amino acid sequence: CASTPFSRTVTDTQYF.

V gene TRBV11-2 combines with J gene TRBJ2-6; D is uncertain. V gave up 0 bases and J gave up 0 bases, with 3 bases separating them. Germline CDR1 and CDR2: SGHAT and FQNNGV. The CDR3 loop spans 15 amino acids. The CDR3 is CASSLELSGANVLTF. Here the CDR3 DNA reads TGTGCCAGCAGCTTAGAACTCTCTGGGGCCAACGTCCTGACTTTC.

This chain uses TRBV29-1 with TRBJ2-1; a weak D match, TRBD2 (7 bases). Germline CDR1 SQVTM, CDR2 ANQGSEA. V was pared by 3 bases and J by 5 bases, with 14 bases between. The CDR3 has 14 amino acids. The CDR3 nucleotides read TGCAGCGTTGACGGACTAGGGACAAACAATGAGCAGTTCTTC. Encoded protein: CSVDGLGTNNEQFF.

The V call is TRBV7-2, the J call TRBJ2-3, with 7 nucleotides matching TRBD2. The J segment lost 4 bases and the V segment lost 5 bases, leaving 3 bases of the junction unmatched. CDR1 and CDR2 (germline): SGHTA, FQGNSA. CDR3 size: 13 residues. CDR3 sequence (DNA): TGTGCCAGCAGCCGGACTAGAGCAGATACGCAGTATTTT. This codes for CASSRTRADTQYF.

This rearrangement joins TRBV7-3 to TRBJ2-2; the match to TRBD2 covers 8 bases. The CDR3 extends over 15 amino acids. Losses at the gene ends were 4 bases for V and 3 bases for J; bases not matched to a gene: 4. From germline, CDR1 is SGHTA and CDR2 FQGTGA. CDR3 in DNA: TGTGCCAGCAGCTACCTAGCGGGCTACACCGGGGAGCTGTTTTTT. As protein: CASSYLAGYTGELFF.